The 23 T cell receptor beta chains given below trace back to one sample, sequenced in a study of T-cell reconstitution after alpha-beta-depleted transplantation in children listed by TCRdb under 2016. The treatment or condition label, as the study defines it: allogeneic hematopoietic cell transplantation with graft depleted of TCRalphabeta T cells and CD19 B cells. The library was prepared using PCR. Sequenced on an Illumina HiSeq 2500. TCR library preparation used molecular barcoding, with unique molecular identifiers applied to normalize quantification of the TCRbeta repertoire. TCRdb reprocessing: public reads trimmed at Q25 with fastp, clones called with MiXCR, in-frame beta chains kept. Every distinct CDR3 protein forms one entry, paired with its most common genes and DNA. Across this sample there are fewer than 250,000 distinct CDR3 sequences, with around a sixth seen only once. Jointly, the top ten make up approximately 40% of the sample.

This specimen was PBMCs, mostly from graft donor cells, taken 360 days after TCRalphabeta/CD19-depleted stem cell transplant. These receptors all stem from a male patient aged 2-10 years who had a stem cell transplant for acute lymphoblastic leukemia, so the T cells may come from the graft donor.

This clonotype has more than one count but fewer than ten. The genes are TRBV28 and TRBJ2-1; a possible D gene is TRBD2 (5 bases). With 5 bases removed from V and 7 bases from J, the gap between germline ends came to 18 bases. Per germline, CDR1 MDHEN and CDR2 SYDVKM. This CDR3 has 15 residues. The CDR3 DNA reads as TGTGCCAGCAGTCTCGCCTCGGCGACTACGAATGAGCAGTTCTTC. It translates to CASSLASATTNEQFF. Full variable domain (outside the CDR3, taken from reference TRBV28 and TRBJ2-1): DVKVTQSSRYLVKRTGEKVFLECVQDMDHENMFWYRQDPGLGLRLIYFSYDVKMKEKGDIPEGYSVSREKKERFSLILESASTNQTSMYLCASSLASATTNEQFFGPGTRLTVL.

V gene TRBV10-3 combines with J gene TRBJ2-3, with 13 bases fitting TRBD2. CDR3 size: 19 residues. Germline assignment: CDR1 ENHRY and CDR2 SYGVKD. V shed 2 bases, J shed 2 bases, and the junction held 10 bases outside the gene matches. For the CDR3, the DNA is TGTGCCATCAGTGAGCCGAATAGAGGACTAGCGGGAGACACAGATACGCAGTATTTT. This codes for CAISEPNRGLAGDTDTQYF.

There are a few counts of this clonotype. The chain is built from TRBV5-1 and TRBJ2-7; 8 bases agree with TRBD1. Germline trimming cut 3 bases from V and 0 bases from J; bases unmatched to any gene: 5. This CDR3 has 15 residues. Germline V gene sequence: CDR1 SGHRS, CDR2 YFSETQ. The CDR3 DNA follows: TGCGCCAGCAGCTCGACCGGACAGGGCTCCTACGAGCAGTACTTC. It yields the protein CASSSTGQGSYEQYF.

There are a few counts of this clonotype. The chain has TRBV20-1 and TRBJ2-1; D is possibly TRBD2 (6 bases). The ends were cut back, 5 bases at V and 6 bases at J, with 17 bases in the middle. CDR1 DFQATT and CDR2 SNEGSKA come from the germline V gene (reference sequence). The CDR3 covers 14 residues. The CDR3, as DNA: TGCAGTGCTGGAGCCCCCGGGAGTACCAATGAGCAGTTCTTC. Its translation is CSAGAPGSTNEQFF.

This clonotype was seen a handful of times. This chain uses TRBV5-1 with TRBJ2-7; D perhaps matches TRBD2 (5 bases). The CDR3 loop spans 15 amino acids. V was pared by 4 bases and J by 5 bases, with 19 bases between. Germline V CDR1 and CDR2: SGHRS, YFSETQ. CDR3 coding DNA: TGCGCCAGCAGCCGGGTTGTCGGGGTATCCCACGAGCAGTACTTC. Amino acids: CASSRVVGVSHEQYF. The whole variable domain, filled in from reference TRBV5-1 and TRBJ2-7, reads KAGVTQTPRYLIKTRGQQVTLSCSPISGHRSVSWYQQTPGQGLQFLFEYFSETQRNKGNFPGRFSGRQFSNSRSEMNVSTLELGDSALYLCASSRVVGVSHEQYFGPGTRLTVT.

This clonotype has a handful of counts. The chain uses TRBV2 and TRBJ2-1, with 7 bases matching TRBD1. CDR3 length equals 15 residues. CDR1 is SNHLY, CDR2 FYNNEI, per germline. The V and J ends lost 6 bases and 8 bases, in that order; junction bases with no gene match: 13. CDR3 in amino acids: CASSSLTGVIDEQFF. The CDR3 bases are TGTGCCAGCAGCTCCCTCACAGGGGTTATCGATGAGCAGTTCTTC.

In its sample, this clonotype was seen a few times. J is TRBJ2-7 and V is TRBV20-1; 7 bases line up with TRBD1. Germline V CDR1 and CDR2: DFQATT, SNEGSKA (reference sequence). Germline trimming cut 6 bases from V and 2 bases from J; bases unmatched to any gene: 10. This CDR3 spans 14 amino acids. The CDR3 nucleotides are TGCAGTGCCATTGGGACAGCCAATGCCTACGAGCAGTACTTC. Translation gives CSAIGTANAYEQYF.

This clonotype was picked up a small number of times. This sequence joins TRBV12-3 or TRBV12-4 and TRBJ2-7; D remains ambiguous. The V end was cut by 6 bases, the J end by 5 bases, with 11 bases between. The CDR3 covers 12 residues. This CDR3 reads CASSRIYHEQYF. The CDR3 region has the DNA TGTGCCAGCAGCCGTATTTACCACGAGCAGTACTTC.

This clonotype was seen a handful of times. This chain connects TRBV7-9 to TRBJ2-7; 11 bases are shared with TRBD1. Germline lookup yields CDR1 SEHNR and CDR2 FQNEAQ (reference sequence). J was trimmed by 7 bases and V by 5 bases; bases with no gene match: 10. The CDR3 length is 15 residues. The CDR3 here is CASSPRDRGSGEQYF. For the CDR3, the DNA is TGTGCCAGCAGCCCCCGGGACAGGGGGTCGGGTGAGCAGTACTTC.

V and J are TRBV27 and TRBJ2-7; 10 bases align to TRBD1. CDR3 length: 15 amino acids. Germline V lookup: CDR1 MNHEY, CDR2 SMNVEV (reference sequence). Losses at the gene ends were 4 bases for V and 2 bases for J; bases not matched to a gene: 5. The CDR3 protein is CASSSPGTGAYEQYF. CDR3 nucleotide sequence: TGTGCCAGCAGTTCCCCCGGGACAGGGGCCTACGAGCAGTACTTC.

The rearrangement links TRBV5-1 to TRBJ2-1, with D uncertain. There are 13 residues in the CDR3. V was cut by 0 bases and J by 5 bases, with 6 bases left in between. Germline CDR1 reads SGHRS; CDR2 reads YFSETQ. The CDR3 bases are TGCGCCAGCAGCTTGGTCGCGGACAATGAGCAGTTCTTC. Translation: CASSLVADNEQFF.

This clonotype was counted a few times. CDR3 DNA sequence: TGTGCCAGCAGTGAATATTTAGATGGGGGTGAGCAGTTCTTC. Its protein is CASSEYLDGGEQFF. The chain has TRBV25-1 and TRBJ2-1; D is tentatively TRBD1 or TRBD2 (5 bases each). The germline gives CDR1 MGHDK, CDR2 SYGVNS. The ends were cut back, 0 bases at V and 9 bases at J, with 12 bases in the middle. The CDR3 is 14 residues long.

This clonotype was counted only a few times. The rearrangement uses TRBV12-3 or TRBV12-4 and TRBJ2-5; D gene ambiguous. This CDR3 contains 11 residues. V was pared by 6 bases and J by 5 bases, with 7 bases between. In DNA form, the CDR3 reads TGTGCCAGCAGGGCTGGGGAGACCCAGTACTTC. Its protein is CASRAGETQYF.

In its sample, this clonotype was seen many times. The J gene is TRBJ2-7, the V gene TRBV5-1; D is ambiguous. This CDR3 is built from 13 residues. Germline V gene lookup returns CDR1 SGHRS and CDR2 YFSETQ. The V end lost 4 bases, the J end lost 3 bases, and 11 bases lay between the germline ends. CDR3 region: CASSGQTNYEQYF. Written as DNA, the CDR3 is TGCGCCAGCAGCGGCCAGACAAACTACGAGCAGTACTTC.

The V call is TRBV6-2 or TRBV6-3, the J call TRBJ2-2; tentative D call: TRBD2 (5 bases). V lost 6 bases, J lost 11 bases, and 13 bases lay in between. There are 12 residues in the CDR3. Germline V gene sequence: CDR1 MNHEY, CDR2 SVGEGT. DNA of the CDR3: TGTGCCAGCAGCGGAACTAGTTTTGAGCTGTTTTTT. The encoded protein is CASSGTSFELFF.

This clonotype came up many times. This rearrangement joins TRBV6-4 to TRBJ2-1, with a weak D call TRBD2 (5 bases). From germline, CDR1 is MRHNA and CDR2 SNTAGT. V was trimmed by 5 bases and J by 5 bases, leaving 13 bases between them. The length of the CDR3 is 14 residues. CDR3 residues: CASSLRLTNNEQFF. CDR3 sequence (DNA): TGTGCCAGCAGTCTGAGACTAACTAACAATGAGCAGTTCTTC.

This clonotype was picked up a small number of times. This sequence joins TRBV5-1 and TRBJ2-3; 9 positions agree with TRBD2. V was clipped by 0 bases and J by 4 bases; unmatched bases: 3. This CDR3 is 15 amino acids long. Germline lookup yields CDR1 SGHRS and CDR2 YFSETQ. This CDR3 is CASSLASGDSDTQYF. As DNA, the CDR3 is TGCGCCAGCAGCTTGGCTAGCGGGGACTCAGATACGCAGTATTTT.

The V call is TRBV5-1, the J call TRBJ2-5, with D possibly being TRBD2 (6 bases). The CDR3 contains 15 residues. CDR1 and CDR2 from the germline V gene are SGHRS and YFSETQ. V was shortened by 0 bases and J by 2 bases, with 11 bases between the two germline ends. CDR3 residues: CASSLGSGTQETQYF. As DNA, the CDR3 is TGCGCCAGCAGCTTGGGTTCCGGGACTCAAGAGACCCAGTACTTC.

This clonotype came up a few times. The V call is TRBV5-1, the J call TRBJ2-3; no clear D gene. The V gene lost 0 bases and the J gene lost 6 bases, with 17 bases spanning the gap. The germline gives CDR1 SGHRS, CDR2 YFSETQ. CDR3 length: 16 amino acids. CDR3 residues: CASSLVRLGAADTQYF. The CDR3 DNA is TGCGCCAGCAGCTTGGTTCGGTTAGGAGCAGCGGATACGCAGTATTTT.

This clonotype appeared many times. The rearrangement joins TRBV28 to TRBJ2-7, with 9 bases aligning to TRBD2. CDR1 is MDHEN and CDR2 is SYDVKM in the germline V gene. The CDR3 consists of 14 residues. The V gene end was trimmed by 6 bases and the J gene end by 4 bases; junction bases not matched to a gene: 7. The CDR3, as DNA: TGTGCCAGCAGCCTAGCGGGACTCCCTTACGAGCAGTACTTC. Its translation: CASSLAGLPYEQYF.

CDR3 coding DNA: TGTGCCAGCAGTTTCGGACACGCTACGCAGTATTTT. Its translation: CASSFGHATQYF. The genes are TRBV27 and TRBJ2-3, with a weak D call TRBD1 (5 bases). Germline lookup yields CDR1 MNHEY and CDR2 SMNVEV (reference sequence). Trimming took 3 bases from V and 8 from J, leaving 9 bases between them. This CDR3 has 12 amino acids.

The table lists this clonotype with a count of one. In DNA form, the CDR3 reads TGTGCCAGCAGCTTAGGCTCTAGCGGGGGGGAGTCTAGCACAGATACGCAGTATTTT. Encoded protein: CASSLGSSGGESSTDTQYF. This sequence joins TRBV7-2 and TRBJ2-3; 12 bases align to TRBD2. Trimming at V came to 1 base and at J to 0 bases, leaving 8 bases not matched to a gene. Germline lookup yields CDR1 SGHTA and CDR2 FQGNSA. The CDR3 totals 19 residues. Based on the CDR3 plus reference TRBV7-2 and TRBJ2-3, the full variable domain is GAGVSQSPSNKVTEKGKDVELRCDPISGHTALYWYRQSLGQGLEFLIYFQGNSAPDKSGLPSDRFSAERTGGSVSTLTIQRTQQEDSAVYLCASSLGSSGGESSTDTQYFGPGTRLTVL.

The V gene is TRBV11-1, the J gene TRBJ2-3; D is uncertain. The CDR3 loop spans 18 amino acids. Trimming cost V 1 base and J 2 bases, with 19 bases left between them. CDR1 is SGHAT, CDR2 FQDESV, per germline (reference sequence). CDR3 loop: CASSLGPTGPLNTDTQYF. In nucleotides, the CDR3 is TGTGCCAGCAGCTTAGGTCCCACCGGGCCATTAAACACAGATACGCAGTATTTT.